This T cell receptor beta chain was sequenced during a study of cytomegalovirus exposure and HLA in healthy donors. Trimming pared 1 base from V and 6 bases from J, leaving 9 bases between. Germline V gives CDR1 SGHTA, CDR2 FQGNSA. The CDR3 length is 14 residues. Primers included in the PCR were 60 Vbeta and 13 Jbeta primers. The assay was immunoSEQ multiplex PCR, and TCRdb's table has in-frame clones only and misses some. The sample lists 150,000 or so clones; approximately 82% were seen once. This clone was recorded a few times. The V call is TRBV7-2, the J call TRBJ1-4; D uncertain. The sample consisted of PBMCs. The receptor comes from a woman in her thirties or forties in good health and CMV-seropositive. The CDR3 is CASSLEVRDEKLFF. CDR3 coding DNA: TGTGCCAGCAGCTTAGAAGTACGGGATGAAAAACTGTTTTTT.